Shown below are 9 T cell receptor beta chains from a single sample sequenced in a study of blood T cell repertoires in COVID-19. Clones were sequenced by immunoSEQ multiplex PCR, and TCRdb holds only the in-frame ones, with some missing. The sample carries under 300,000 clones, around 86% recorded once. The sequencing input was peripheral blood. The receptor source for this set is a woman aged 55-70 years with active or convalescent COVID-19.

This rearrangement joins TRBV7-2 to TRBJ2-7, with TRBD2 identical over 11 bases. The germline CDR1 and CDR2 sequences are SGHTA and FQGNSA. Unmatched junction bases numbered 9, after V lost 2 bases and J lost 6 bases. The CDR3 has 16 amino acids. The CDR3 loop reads CASSLTSGGASAEQYF. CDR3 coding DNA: TGTGCCAGCAGCTTAACTAGCGGGGGTGCTTCGGCCGAGCAGTACTTC.

The CDR3 DNA sequence: TGTGCCAGCAGCCGGGAGCAGGGAGGGACCCAGTACTTC. Protein: CASSREQGGTQYF. J is TRBJ2-5 and V is TRBV5-4, with D maybe TRBD2 (6 bases). Trimming cost V 4 bases and J 7 bases, with 14 bases left between them. The V gene's germline CDR1 is SGHNT and CDR2 YYREEE (reference sequence). The CDR3 runs 13 residues. Combining the CDR3 with reference TRBV5-4 and TRBJ2-5 gives the whole variable domain ETGVTQSPTHLIKTRGQQVTLRCSSQSGHNTVSWYQQALGQGPQFIFQYYREEENGRGNFPPRFSGLQFPNYSSELNVNALELDDSALYLCASSREQGGTQYFGPGTRLLVL.

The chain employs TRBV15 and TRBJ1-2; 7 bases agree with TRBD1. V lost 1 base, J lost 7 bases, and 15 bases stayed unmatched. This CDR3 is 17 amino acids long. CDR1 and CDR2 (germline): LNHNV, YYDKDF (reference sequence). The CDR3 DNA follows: TGTGCCACCAGCAGAGCACCCGGGACAGCCATCCGCGGTGGCTACACCTTC. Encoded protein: CATSRAPGTAIRGGYTF.

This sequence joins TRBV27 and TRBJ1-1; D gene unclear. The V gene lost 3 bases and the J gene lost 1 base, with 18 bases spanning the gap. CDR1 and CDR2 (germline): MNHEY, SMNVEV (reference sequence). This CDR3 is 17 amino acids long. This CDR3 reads CASSFPPTAAGNTEAFF. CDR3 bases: TGTGCCAGCAGTTTCCCTCCGACGGCGGCGGGGAACACTGAAGCTTTCTTT.

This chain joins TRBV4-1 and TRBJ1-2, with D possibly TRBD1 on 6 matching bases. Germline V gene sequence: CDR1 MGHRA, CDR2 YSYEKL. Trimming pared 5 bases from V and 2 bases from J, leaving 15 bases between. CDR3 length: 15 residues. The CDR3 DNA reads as TGCGCCAGCAGCGAATCGGACAGCAAAAACTATGGCTACACCTTC. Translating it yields CASSESDSKNYGYTF.

CDR3 loop: CASSGDRTLKAKNIQYF. CDR3 nucleotide sequence: TGTGCCAGCAGCGGAGACAGGACCCTTAAAGCCAAAAACATTCAGTACTTC. V is TRBV2 and J is TRBJ2-4, with D possibly matching TRBD1 (6 bases). CDR1 and CDR2 (germline): SNHLY, FYNNEI. There are 17 residues in the CDR3. V lost 6 bases to trimming and J lost 0 bases, with 18 bases between them.

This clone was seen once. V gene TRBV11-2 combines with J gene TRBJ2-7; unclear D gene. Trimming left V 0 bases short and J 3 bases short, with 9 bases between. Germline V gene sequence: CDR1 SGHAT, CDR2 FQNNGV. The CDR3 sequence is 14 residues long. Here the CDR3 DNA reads TGTGCCAGCAGCTTAGATCGGTCCCACTACGAGCAGTACTTC. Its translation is CASSLDRSHYEQYF. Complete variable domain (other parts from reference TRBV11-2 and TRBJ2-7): EAGVAQSPRYKIIEKRQSVAFWCNPISGHATLYWYQQILGQGPKLLIQFQNNGVVDDSQLPKDRFSAERLKGVDSTLKIQPAKLEDSAVYLCASSLDRSHYEQYFGPGTRLTVT.

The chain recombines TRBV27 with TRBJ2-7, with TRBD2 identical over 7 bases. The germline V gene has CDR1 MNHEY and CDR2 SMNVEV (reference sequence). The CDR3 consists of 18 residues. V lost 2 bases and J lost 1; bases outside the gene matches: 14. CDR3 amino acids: CASSLSGAGIQNSYEQYF. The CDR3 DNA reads TGTGCCAGCAGTTTAAGTGGAGCGGGGATCCAAAATTCCTACGAGCAGTACTTC.

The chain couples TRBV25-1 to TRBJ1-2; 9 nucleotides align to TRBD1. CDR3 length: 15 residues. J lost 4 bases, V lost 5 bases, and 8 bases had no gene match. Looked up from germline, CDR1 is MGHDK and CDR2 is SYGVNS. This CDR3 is CASSNLGTGLYGYTF. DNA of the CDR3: TGTGCCAGCAGTAACCTCGGGACAGGGCTCTATGGCTACACCTTC.